The 23 T cell receptor beta chains below were found in one sample sequenced in a study of T cell responses to AZD1222 COVID-19 vaccine. Measured with immunoSEQ multiplex PCR; TCRdb has only the in-frame clones, and not every one. The profile shows about 53,000 clones, roughly 90% of them singletons. The source was peripheral blood, collected 28 days after the second AZD1222 dose. These receptors were taken from an adult who received the AZD1222 COVID-19 vaccine.

This clone was counted a single time. J is TRBJ1-5 and V is TRBV19; 7 bases match TRBD1. CDR3 size: 15 residues. Germline trimming cut 8 bases from V and 6 bases from J; bases unmatched to any gene: 13. Germline values: CDR1 LNHDA, CDR2 SQIVND (reference sequence). The DNA for the CDR3 is TGTGCCAGTGGGGGGAGGGGGCAGGGAAGTCAGCCCCAGCATTTT. Translation: CASGGRGQGSQPQHF. Filled out from reference TRBV19 and TRBJ1-5, the complete variable domain reads DGGITQSPKYLFRKEGQNVTLSCEQNLNHDAMYWYRQDPGQGLRLIYYSQIVNDFQKGDIAEGYSVSREKKESFPLTVTSAQKNPTAFYLCASGGRGQGSQPQHFGDGTRLSIL.

The chain combines TRBV4-1 with TRBJ2-3; the match to TRBD2 covers 7 bases. V shed 1 base and J 1 base; nucleotides not matched to a gene: 11. The CDR3 sequence is 18 residues long. The germline V gene encodes CDR1 MGHRA and CDR2 YSYEKL. The CDR3 nucleotides read TGCGCCAGCAGCCAAGCCACAATGCGGGGGAGAGGCACAGATACGCAGTATTTT. Protein product: CASSQATMRGRGTDTQYF.

This clone was seen only once. V usage is TRBV10-2 and J usage is TRBJ1-1; TRBD1 agrees at 9 bases. The CDR3 contains 14 residues. J lost 4 bases, V lost 7 bases, and 7 bases had no gene match. The germline V gene encodes CDR1 WSHSY and CDR2 SAAADI. CDR3 bases: TGCGCCAGCACCGACCGGGGACAGGGCACTGAAGCTTTCTTT. Translating gives CASTDRGQGTEAFF.

The CDR3 DNA is TGTGCCAGTAGTGTATCCCCAGGTTCGAACACCGGGGAGCTGTTTTTT. Translating it yields CASSVSPGSNTGELFF. The chain carries TRBV19 and TRBJ2-2, with D uncertain. V gave up 5 bases and J gave up 0 bases, with 13 bases separating them. This CDR3 is 16 amino acids long. The V gene's germline CDR1 is LNHDA and CDR2 SQIVND (reference sequence). The whole variable domain, remainder taken from reference TRBV19 and TRBJ2-2, is DGGITQSPKYLFRKEGQNVTLSCEQNLNHDAMYWYRQDPGQGLRLIYYSQIVNDFQKGDIAEGYSVSREKKESFPLTVTSAQKNPTAFYLCASSVSPGSNTGELFFGEGSRLTVL.

This CDR3 reads CASSLAGLAGNEQFF. In DNA, the CDR3 is TGTGCCAGCAGCTTAGCGGGGCTAGCGGGAAATGAGCAGTTCTTC. The chain employs TRBV11-2 and TRBJ2-1, with 9 positions matching TRBD2. The CDR3 is 15 amino acids. V lost 1 base to trimming and J lost 7 bases; unmatched junction nucleotides: 5. Per the germline V gene, CDR1 is SGHAT and CDR2 is FQNNGV.

The chain recombines TRBV28 with TRBJ1-2; TRBD1 is a possible D gene (5 bases). Germline V gene data show CDR1 as MDHEN and CDR2 as SYDVKM. The CDR3 loop spans 14 amino acids. The V end lost 4 bases, the J end lost 5 bases, and 14 bases lay between the germline ends. The CDR3 nucleotides are TGTGCCAGCAGTTACGGGGCCTCGGGGTATGGCTACACCTTC. Translating it yields CASSYGASGYGYTF.

The V call is TRBV7-2, the J call TRBJ2-5; 8 nucleotides match TRBD1. CDR3 length: 16 residues. V gave up 4 bases and J gave up 4 bases; unmatched junction bases: 11. The V gene's germline CDR1 is SGHTA and CDR2 FQGNSA. CDR3 in DNA: TGTGCCAGCAGCTCCCAAGGACAGGGATGGCGAGAGACCCAGTACTTC. Residues: CASSSQGQGWRETQYF.

This clone was recorded once. V gene TRBV28 combines with J gene TRBJ1-4, with TRBD1 as a possible D gene (5 bases). In germline, CDR1 is MDHEN, CDR2 SYDVKM. The ends were cut back, 6 bases at V and 10 bases at J, with 15 bases in the middle. The CDR3 loop spans 13 amino acids. The CDR3, as DNA: TGTGCCAGCAGCGGGGACTTGGAAGGAAAACTGTTTTTT. Protein: CASSGDLEGKLFF. Based on the CDR3 plus reference TRBV28 and TRBJ1-4, the full variable domain is DVKVTQSSRYLVKRTGEKVFLECVQDMDHENMFWYRQDPGLGLRLIYFSYDVKMKEKGDIPEGYSVSREKKERFSLILESASTNQTSMYLCASSGDLEGKLFFGSGTQLSVL.

The chain carries TRBV6-5 and TRBJ2-5; a weak D match, TRBD1 (6 bases). This CDR3 is 14 amino acids long. Germline-derived CDR1 and CDR2 are MNHEY and SVGAGI. With 6 bases removed from V and 3 bases from J, the gap between germline ends came to 14 bases. CDR3 bases: TGTGCCAGCAGACACCGGACAGCCAAAGAGACCCAGTACTTC. It specifies CASRHRTAKETQYF.

The chain recombines TRBV2 with TRBJ2-5; 12 positions agree with TRBD2. The CDR3 has 14 amino acids. The germline gives CDR1 SNHLY, CDR2 FYNNEI. The trim removed 7 bases at V and 5 bases at J, leaving 5 bases unmatched. CDR3 bases: TGTGCCAGCACGACTAGCGGGAGAGCCGAGACCCAGTACTTC. Residues: CASTTSGRAETQYF.

This clone was seen only once. V usage is TRBV7-6 and J usage is TRBJ2-1, with TRBD2 identical over 9 bases. V trimming: 5 bases; J trimming: 3 bases; junction bases outside the gene matches: 5. CDR1 and CDR2 from the germline V gene are SGHVS and FNYEAQ. There are 15 residues in the CDR3. CDR3 nucleotides: TGTGCCAGCAGCGCTCTAGCGGGACTCTACAATGAGCAGTTCTTC. Amino acids: CASSALAGLYNEQFF.

This chain uses TRBV7-3 with TRBJ2-7, with D uncertain. The V and J ends lost 3 bases and 2 bases respectively, with 8 bases between them. CDR1 and CDR2 (germline): SGHTA, FQGTGA. CDR3 length: 13 residues. The CDR3 bases are TGTGCCAGCAGCTTCGGGCAGGCCTACGAGCAGTACTTC. This translates into CASSFGQAYEQYF.

This chain uses TRBV29-1 with TRBJ2-3, with 7 nucleotides matching TRBD2. This CDR3 spans 15 amino acids. Germline V gene data show CDR1 as SQVTM and CDR2 as ANQGSEA. V was pared by 7 bases and J by 2 bases, with 12 bases of the junction left unmatched. This CDR3 is CSARVGGLYTDTQYF. For the CDR3, the DNA is TGCAGCGCGCGAGTGGGGGGGTTATACACAGATACGCAGTATTTT.

The chain is built from TRBV15 and TRBJ1-1; 8 bases are shared with TRBD1. CDR3 length equals 17 residues. Looked up from germline, CDR1 is LNHNV and CDR2 is YYDKDF (reference sequence). The ends lost 2 bases at V and 1 base at J; junction bases unmatched: 9. Here the CDR3 reads CATSRRGGTGGNTEAFF. The CDR3 DNA follows: TGTGCCACCAGCAGACGCGGCGGGACAGGAGGGAACACTGAAGCTTTCTTT.

The CDR3 DNA follows: TGTGCCACGTCAACAACACAGGGGCCCTACCAAGAGACCCAGTACTTC. This encodes CATSTTQGPYQETQYF. This chain connects TRBV24-1 to TRBJ2-5; 7 bases line up with TRBD1. The germline CDR1 and CDR2 sequences are KGHDR and SFDVKD. This CDR3 has 16 residues. J gave up 0 bases and V 10 bases, and 13 bases lay outside the gene matches.

This clone has just one count. The gene calls are TRBV18 and TRBJ2-1; 15 bases are a match to TRBD2. Trimming at V came to 6 bases and at J to 1 base, leaving 7 bases not matched to a gene. This CDR3 comprises 18 residues. CDR1 is KGHSH, CDR2 LQKENI, per germline. DNA of the CDR3: TGTGCCAGCTCCCCCGGGACTAGCGGGAGGACGTCCTACAATGAGCAGTTCTTC. Its protein product is CASSPGTSGRTSYNEQFF.

The chain recombines TRBV10-3 with TRBJ2-2, with a weak D call TRBD2 (5 bases). Germline loops: CDR1 ENHRY, CDR2 SYGVKD. The length of the CDR3 is 12 residues. V lost 8 bases to trimming and J lost 1 base, with 5 bases between them. DNA for the CDR3: TGTGCCATCGGGAGGAACACCGGGGAGCTGTTTTTT. Protein: CAIGRNTGELFF.

The gene calls are TRBV7-9 and TRBJ2-1; 13 bases match TRBD2. The junction had 4 bases not matched to a gene; V was cut back by 5 bases and J by 3 bases. The CDR3 totals 16 residues. Germline V gene sequence: CDR1 SEHNR, CDR2 FQNEAQ (reference sequence). The CDR3, as DNA: TGTGCCAGCAGCCGACTAGCGGGAGGCATCTACAATGAGCAGTTCTTC. Protein: CASSRLAGGIYNEQFF.

J is TRBJ2-7 and V is TRBV9; D perhaps matches TRBD1 (5 bases). Trimming removed 3 bases at V and 7 bases at J, with 14 bases between. Germline V CDR1 and CDR2: SGDLS, YYNGEE. The CDR3 spans 13 residues. CDR3 sequence reads: CASSEGILGEQYF. CDR3 DNA: TGTGCCAGCAGCGAGGGGATCCTTGGGGAGCAGTACTTC.

This chain connects TRBV2 to TRBJ2-7, with D maybe TRBD2 (6 bases). This CDR3 spans 14 amino acids. CDR1 and CDR2 (germline): SNHLY, FYNNEI. V gave up 7 bases and J gave up 2 bases, with 15 bases separating them. The CDR3 coding sequence is TGTGCCAGCATCGAGGGTAGCGGTGCCTACGAGCAGTACTTC. It yields the protein CASIEGSGAYEQYF.

The rearrangement joins TRBV5-1 to TRBJ2-2, with D possibly TRBD2 on 5 matching bases. This CDR3 spans 15 amino acids. Germline V CDR1 and CDR2: SGHRS, YFSETQ. Trimming removed 2 bases at V and 4 bases at J, with 12 bases between. The CDR3 protein is CASSFEGEATGELFF. The CDR3 region has the DNA TGCGCCAGCAGCTTCGAGGGAGAGGCCACCGGGGAGCTGTTTTTT.

The chain is built from TRBV9 and TRBJ2-2, with 7 bases identical to TRBD2. Germline CDR1 reads SGDLS; CDR2 reads YYNGEE. This CDR3 region has 15 residues. V trimming: 4 bases; J trimming: 1 base; junction bases outside the gene matches: 4. The CDR3 nucleotides read TGTGCCAGCAGCCTATTAGCGGGGAACACCGGGGAGCTGTTTTTT. This encodes CASSLLAGNTGELFF.

This chain links TRBV28 with TRBJ2-3; the match to TRBD1 covers 10 bases. Germline loops: CDR1 MDHEN, CDR2 SYDVKM. This CDR3 region has 15 residues. J lost 4 bases, V lost 5 bases, and 6 bases had no gene match. The CDR3 DNA is TGTGCCAGCAGTACGACAGGGGGCCGGGCAGATACGCAGTATTTT. Protein: CASSTTGGRADTQYF.